The T cell receptor beta chain under discussion was sequenced for a study of blood T cell repertoires in COVID-19. Study-wide background: Whether acute or convalescent, the COVID-19 samples came from the United States, Italy and Spain. The cDNA or gDNA used as material had been derived from T cells, B-cell-depleted T cells, or PBMCs.

This clone occurred a few times. CDR1 LGHDT and CDR2 YNNKEL come from the germline V gene (reference sequence). The CDR3 runs 16 residues. Unmatched junction bases numbered 11, after V lost 4 bases and J lost 5 bases. As processed by the authors: Quantification of nucleated cells was approximated via reference gene primer amplification. The protocol was immunoSEQ multiplex PCR, while the TCRdb copy is restricted to in-frame clones and leaves out a portion. The DNA gave D and trimming, while V, J and clone size come from that table. This sample yields more than 150,000 clones, of which roughly 88% are seen a single time; 9.8% belongs to the top ten.

Sequencing was carried out using peripheral blood. The J gene is TRBJ2-5, the V gene TRBV3-1 (or the pseudogene TRBV3-2); 9 bases fit TRBD1. This TCR came from a woman in her forties or fifties with acute or convalescent COVID-19. CDR3 in amino acids: CASSPGQGLGAETQYF. CDR3 coding DNA: TGTGCCAGCAGCCCCGGACAGGGGTTGGGGGCGGAGACCCAGTACTTC.